This T cell receptor beta chain was found in a study of OX40 agonist ivuxolimab in advanced cancers. For the study at large: Ivuxolimab, which patients received intravenously every 2 weeks, was dosed at 0.01 to 10 mg/kg.

Germline V lookup: CDR1 SGHRS, CDR2 YFSETQ. The V end lost 2 bases, the J end lost 6 bases, and 15 bases lay between the germline ends. CDR3 length: 15 amino acids. Assay: immunoSEQ multiplex PCR; the TCRdb copy retains only in-frame clones and omits some. The repertoire holds just under 65,000 clones, with about 90% as singletons. The specimen comprised CD4+ or CD8+ T cells sorted from blood, sampled in a trial of the OX40 agonist ivuxolimab. This sequence originates from an adult with an advanced solid tumor such as melanoma, head and neck, liver or kidney cancer. The chain is built from TRBV5-1 and TRBJ2-1; perhaps TRBD2 as D (6 bases). Here the CDR3 DNA reads TGCGCCAGCAGCTTCGAGACTAGTCCCCTCAATGAGCAGTTCTTC. It codes for CASSFETSPLNEQFF.